The rows below give T cell receptor beta chains drawn from one sample of a study of control samples from healthy donors and cancer patients. Generated by immunoSEQ multiplex PCR, the TCRdb table keeps only in-frame clones and is missing some. The sample table sets out approximately 190,000 clones. Sequenced: blood. The source of these receptors is a woman in her twenties or thirties in good health. CDR3s include the opening cysteine and the closing phenylalanine or tryptophan. D genes are given only for firm matches.

v_call	d_call	j_call	cdr3_aa	cdr3_nt
TRBV7-2	-	TRBJ1-2	CASSQGPYGYTF	TGTGCCAGCAGCCAAGGGCCCTATGGCTACACCTTC
TRBV5-1	-	TRBJ1-4	CASSLGRSNEKLFF	TGCGCCAGCAGCTTGGGTAGGAGTAATGAAAAACTGTTTTTT
TRBV9	-	TRBJ2-1	CASSVGGPEQFF	TGTGCCAGCAGCGTAGGGGGACCTGAGCAGTTCTTC
TRBV10-3	-	TRBJ1-4	CAISDCNVGEKEKLFF	TGTGCCATCAGTGACTGTAATGTAGGGGAGAAGGAAAAACTGTTTTTT
TRBV27	-	TRBJ1-2	CASSFRGGGGYTF	TGTGCCAGCAGTTTTCGGGGGGGCGGTGGCTACACCTTC
TRBV2	-	TRBJ1-2	CASSTMGNHYGYTF	TGTGCCAGCAGTACCATGGGCAACCATTATGGCTACACCTTC
TRBV4-2	-	TRBJ2-2	CASSHPGGGNTGELFF	TGTGCCAGCAGCCACCCCGGGGGAGGGAACACCGGGGAGCTGTTTTTT
TRBV9	TRBD1	TRBJ1-5	CASSASPQGESAQHF	TGTGCCAGCAGCGCCTCCCCCCAGGGGGAATCAGCCCAGCATTTT
TRBV4-1	TRBD1	TRBJ1-5	CASSQVQGPRWGRQPQHF	TGCGCCAGCAGCCAAGTACAGGGGCCAAGGTGGGGCAGACAGCCCCAGCATTTT
TRBV28	TRBD1	TRBJ1-6	CASSQPGQVWDSPLHF	TGTGCCAGCAGTCAGCCGGGACAGGTTTGGGATTCACCCCTCCACTTT
TRBV19	-	TRBJ1-2	CASSISRRGYTF	TGTGCCAGTAGTATCTCGCGGAGGGGCTACACCTTC
TRBV24-1	-	TRBJ2-4	CATSEAKGENIQYF	TGTGCCACCAGTGAGGCCAAGGGGGAGAACATTCAGTACTTC
TRBV25-1	TRBD1	TRBJ1-1	CASIRQGATEAFF	TGTGCCAGCATACGACAGGGGGCAACTGAAGCTTTCTTT
TRBV2	-	TRBJ1-5	CASTPREGSFTQPQHF	TGTGCCAGCACCCCCAGGGAGGGAAGCTTCACACAGCCCCAGCATTTT
TRBV7-9	TRBD1	TRBJ1-1	CASSSAGGNTEAFF	TGTGCCAGCAGCTCCGCAGGGGGTAACACTGAAGCTTTCTTT
TRBV28	TRBD2	TRBJ2-2	CASSLAGGRNGELFF	TGTGCCAGCAGTCTAGCGGGGGGGCGTAACGGGGAGCTGTTTTTT
TRBV5-1	-	TRBJ1-1	CASSLQGNTEAFF	TGCGCCAGCAGCTTGCAGGGGAACACTGAAGCTTTCTTT
TRBV27	TRBD1	TRBJ2-1	CASRSGGLLGEQFF	TGTGCCAGCCGTTCAGGGGGCCTTTTGGGTGAGCAGTTCTTC
TRBV12-3/TRBV12-4	-	TRBJ2-7	CASSLAHEQYF	TGTGCCAGCAGTTTAGCTCACGAGCAGTACTTC
TRBV7-2	TRBD2	TRBJ2-1	CASSLGWLAGQNEQFF	TGTGCCAGCAGCTTAGGTTGGCTAGCGGGGCAGAATGAGCAGTTCTTC
TRBV2	-	TRBJ1-5	CASSEGPRQPQHF	TGTGCCAGCAGTGAGGGTCCCCGCCAGCCCCAGCATTTT
TRBV11-2	-	TRBJ2-3	CASSRGTDTQYF	TGTGCCAGCAGCCGCGGGACAGATACGCAGTATTTT
TRBV7-3	TRBD1	TRBJ2-3	CASSPRDRGAADTQYF	TGTGCCAGCAGCCCCAGGGACAGGGGAGCAGCAGATACGCAGTATTTT
TRBV6-6	TRBD2	TRBJ2-7	CASARGRGVYEQYF	TGTGCCAGCGCCCGTGGGCGGGGGGTCTACGAGCAGTACTTC
TRBV6-5	TRBD1	TRBJ1-6	CASRGDRVEWSPLHF	TGTGCCAGCAGGGGGGACAGGGTGGAGTGGTCACCCCTCCACTTT
TRBV7-2	TRBD1	TRBJ2-1	CASSSRDSPYNEQFF	TGTGCCAGCAGCAGCCGGGACAGCCCCTACAATGAGCAGTTCTTC
TRBV5-1	-	TRBJ1-1	CASSSRGGTEAFF	TGCGCCAGCAGCTCCCGTGGGGGCACTGAAGCTTTCTTT
TRBV28	-	TRBJ2-7	CASSLRGGLGRYEQYF	TGTGCCAGCAGTTTAAGGGGGGGACTCGGTCGGTACGAGCAGTACTTC
TRBV5-8	-	TRBJ1-5	CASSLDGLSNQPQHF	TGTGCCAGCAGCTTGGACGGGTTGAGCAATCAGCCCCAGCATTTT
TRBV18	-	TRBJ1-1	CASVTSRGDEAFF	TGTGCCAGCGTCACGAGCCGGGGCGATGAAGCTTTCTTT
TRBV3-1/TRBV3-2	-	TRBJ1-2	CASSQAAGGGAWYYGYTF	TGTGCCAGCAGCCAAGCGGCCGGCGGGGGCGCATGGTACTATGGCTACACCTTC
TRBV7-8	-	TRBJ1-4	CASSLFRFGATNEKLFF	TGTGCCAGCAGCTTATTTCGTTTCGGAGCAACTAATGAAAAACTGTTTTTT
TRBV11-2	-	TRBJ1-6	CASSLGQNNSPLHF	TGTGCCAGCAGCTTAGGACAGAATAATTCACCCCTCCACTTT
TRBV6-1	-	TRBJ1-3	CASSEIRSGNTIYF	TGTGCCAGCAGTGAAATACGGTCTGGAAACACCATATATTTT